This T cell receptor beta chain appears in the sequencing data of a study of graft-versus-host responses after intestinal transplantation. Background on the study: Recipients got multivisceral, liver-intestinal, or isolated intestinal transplants. Anti-thymocyte globulin induction, then tacrolimus and steroids for two to four years, went to all recipients. Study-level findings and limits: Some GvH clones appeared in ileal mucosa or blood before recipient bone marrow.

This table comes from immunoSEQ multiplex PCR, and its TCRdb copy is limited to in-frame clones, with some not included. The table shows 12,000 or so clones, with 80% occurring only once. This clone was recorded once. Its matching antigen is unknown. The source is a human patient who received an intestinal transplant, so some T cells may come from the graft donor. Sequenced material: PBMCs, taken around 500 days after intestinal transplant.

In nucleotides, the CDR3 is TGTGCCAGCAGCTTGGTCGGGGCAGCCTACGAGCAGTACTTC. This codes for CASSLVGAAYEQYF. The chain has TRBV5-6 and TRBJ2-7, with D possibly called TRBD1 or TRBD2 (5 bases each). Trimming stripped 0 bases from V and 2 bases from J, with 9 bases between. This CDR3 contains 14 residues. Germline V gene sequence: CDR1 SGHDT, CDR2 YYEEEE.